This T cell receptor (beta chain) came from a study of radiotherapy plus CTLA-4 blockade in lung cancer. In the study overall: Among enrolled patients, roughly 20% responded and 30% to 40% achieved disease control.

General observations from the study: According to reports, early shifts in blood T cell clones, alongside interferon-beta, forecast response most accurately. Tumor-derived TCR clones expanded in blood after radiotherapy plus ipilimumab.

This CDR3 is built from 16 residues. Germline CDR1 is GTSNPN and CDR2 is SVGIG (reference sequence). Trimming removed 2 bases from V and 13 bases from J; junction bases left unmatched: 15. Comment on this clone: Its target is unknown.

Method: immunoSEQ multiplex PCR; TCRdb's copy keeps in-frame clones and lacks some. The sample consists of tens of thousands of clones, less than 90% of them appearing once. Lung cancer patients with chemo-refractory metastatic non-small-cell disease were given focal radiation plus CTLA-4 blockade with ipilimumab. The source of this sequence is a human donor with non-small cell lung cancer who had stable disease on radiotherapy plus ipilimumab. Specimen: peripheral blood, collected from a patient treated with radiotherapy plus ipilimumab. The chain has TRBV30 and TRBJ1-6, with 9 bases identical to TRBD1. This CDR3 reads CAWSYPGTGPRGPLHF. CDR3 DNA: TGTGCCTGGAGTTATCCCGGGACAGGGCCGCGAGGGCCCCTCCACTTT.